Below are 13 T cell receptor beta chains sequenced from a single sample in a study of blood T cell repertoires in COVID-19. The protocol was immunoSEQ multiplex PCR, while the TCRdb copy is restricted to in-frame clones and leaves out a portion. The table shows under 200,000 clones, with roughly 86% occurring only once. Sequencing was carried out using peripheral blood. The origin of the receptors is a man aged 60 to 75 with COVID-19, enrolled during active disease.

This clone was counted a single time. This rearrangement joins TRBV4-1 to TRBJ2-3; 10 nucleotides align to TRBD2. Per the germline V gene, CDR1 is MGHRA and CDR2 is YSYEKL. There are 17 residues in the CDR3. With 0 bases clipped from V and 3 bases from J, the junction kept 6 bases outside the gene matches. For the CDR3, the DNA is TGCGCCAGCAGCCAAGATCGGGAGCGGGGGGGAACAGATACGCAGTATTTT. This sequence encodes CASSQDRERGGTDTQYF.

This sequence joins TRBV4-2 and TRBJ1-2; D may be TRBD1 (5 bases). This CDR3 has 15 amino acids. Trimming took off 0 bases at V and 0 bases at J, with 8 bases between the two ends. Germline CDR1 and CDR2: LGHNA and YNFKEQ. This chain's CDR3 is CASSQETVPNYGYTF. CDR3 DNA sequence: TGTGCCAGCAGCCAAGAGACAGTCCCTAACTATGGCTACACCTTC.

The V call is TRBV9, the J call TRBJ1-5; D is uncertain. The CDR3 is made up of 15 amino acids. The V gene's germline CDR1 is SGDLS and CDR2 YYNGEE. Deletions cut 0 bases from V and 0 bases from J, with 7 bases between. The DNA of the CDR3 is TGTGCCAGCAGCGTAGGGCAGGATAGCAATCAGCCCCAGCATTTT. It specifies CASSVGQDSNQPQHF.

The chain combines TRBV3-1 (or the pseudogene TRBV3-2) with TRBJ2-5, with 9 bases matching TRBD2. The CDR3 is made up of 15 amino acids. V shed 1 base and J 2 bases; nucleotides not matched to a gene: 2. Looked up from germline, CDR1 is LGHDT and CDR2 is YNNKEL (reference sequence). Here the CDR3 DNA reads TGTGCCAGCAGCCAAGGCGGGAGGGCACAAGAGACCCAGTACTTC. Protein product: CASSQGGRAQETQYF.

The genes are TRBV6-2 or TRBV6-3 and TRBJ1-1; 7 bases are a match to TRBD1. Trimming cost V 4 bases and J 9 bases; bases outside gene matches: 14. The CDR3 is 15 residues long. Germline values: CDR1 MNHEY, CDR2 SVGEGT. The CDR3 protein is CASSWNEQTGPKAFF. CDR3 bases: TGTGCCAGCAGTTGGAATGAACAGACAGGGCCCAAAGCTTTCTTT.

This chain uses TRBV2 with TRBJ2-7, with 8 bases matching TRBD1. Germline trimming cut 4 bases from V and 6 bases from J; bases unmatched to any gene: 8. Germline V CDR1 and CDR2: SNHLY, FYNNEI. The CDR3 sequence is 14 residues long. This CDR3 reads CASSACDRGCEQYF. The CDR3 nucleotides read TGTGCCAGCAGTGCCTGTGACAGGGGATGCGAGCAGTACTTC.

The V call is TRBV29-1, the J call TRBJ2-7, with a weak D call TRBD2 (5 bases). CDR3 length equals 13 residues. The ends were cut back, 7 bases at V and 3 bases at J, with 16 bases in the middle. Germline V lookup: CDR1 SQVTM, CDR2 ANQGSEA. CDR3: CSASDGLFYEQYF. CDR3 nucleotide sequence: TGCAGCGCATCAGACGGACTCTTCTACGAGCAGTACTTC.

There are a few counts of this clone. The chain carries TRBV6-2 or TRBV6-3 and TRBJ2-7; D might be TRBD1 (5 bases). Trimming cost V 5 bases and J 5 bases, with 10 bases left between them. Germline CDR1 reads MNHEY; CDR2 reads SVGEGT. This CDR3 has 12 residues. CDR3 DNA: TGTGCCAGCAGTCAAACAGGTAACGAGCAGTACTTC. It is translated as CASSQTGNEQYF.

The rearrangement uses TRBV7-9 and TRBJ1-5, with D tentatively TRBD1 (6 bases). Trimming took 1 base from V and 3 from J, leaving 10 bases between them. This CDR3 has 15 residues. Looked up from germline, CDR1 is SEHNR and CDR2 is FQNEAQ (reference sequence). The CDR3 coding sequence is TGTGCCAGCAGCTTAGGGACAGCTTACAATCAGCCCCAGCATTTT. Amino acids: CASSLGTAYNQPQHF.

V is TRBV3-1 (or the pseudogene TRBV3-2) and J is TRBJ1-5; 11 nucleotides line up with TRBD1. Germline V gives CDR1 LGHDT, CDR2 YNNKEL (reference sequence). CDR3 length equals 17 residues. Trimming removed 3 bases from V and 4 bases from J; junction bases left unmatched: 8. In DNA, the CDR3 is TGTGCCAGCAGCCATTCCGGGACAGGGGGATCAAATCAGCCCCAGCATTTT. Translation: CASSHSGTGGSNQPQHF.

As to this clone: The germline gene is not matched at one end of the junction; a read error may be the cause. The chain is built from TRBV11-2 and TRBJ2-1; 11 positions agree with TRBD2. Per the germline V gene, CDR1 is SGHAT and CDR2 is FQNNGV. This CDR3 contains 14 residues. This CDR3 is CASSLAGGVNEQFF. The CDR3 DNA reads TGTGCCAGCAGTTTAGCGGGAGGGGTTAATGAGCAGTTCTTC.

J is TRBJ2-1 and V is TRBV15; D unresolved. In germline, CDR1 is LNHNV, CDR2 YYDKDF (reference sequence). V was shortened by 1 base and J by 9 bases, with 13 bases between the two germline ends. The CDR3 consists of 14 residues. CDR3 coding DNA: TGTGCCACCAGCAGAGGGCTCGATATATCTGAGCAGTTCTTC. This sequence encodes CATSRGLDISEQFF.

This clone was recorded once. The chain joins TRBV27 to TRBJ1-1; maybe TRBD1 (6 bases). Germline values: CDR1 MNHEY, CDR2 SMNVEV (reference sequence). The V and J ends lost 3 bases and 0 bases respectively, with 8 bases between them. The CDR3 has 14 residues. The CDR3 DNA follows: TGTGCCAGCAGTTTTGGACAGCTGAACACTGAAGCTTTCTTT. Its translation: CASSFGQLNTEAFF.